These 8 T cell receptor beta chains came from one sample sequenced in a study of blood T cells in healthy people across ages. The use of a sample-barcoded 5' primer and a J-beta primer mix characterized a second PCR of roughly 6 to 11 cycles. MiXCR, applied by TCRdb to the 5' RACE reads, yields one record per CDR3 protein. This sample has over 600,000 distinct CDR3 sequences, with approximately 40% found just once. Material: blood. These receptors were collected from a man older than 75 in good health.

This clonotype was counted at least ten times. The CDR3 here is CASTTEREGEEQFF. CDR3 DNA: TGCGCCAGCACCACAGAGCGGGAGGGGGAAGAGCAGTTCTTC. V is TRBV5-1 and J is TRBJ2-1; 10 nucleotides match TRBD2. CDR1 is SGHRS, CDR2 YFSETQ, per germline. Unmatched junction bases numbered 10, after V lost 6 bases and J lost 10 bases. The CDR3 is 14 amino acids.

This clonotype came up a few times. This chain connects TRBV7-2 to TRBJ1-3, with D hard to call. Per the germline V gene, CDR1 is SGHTA and CDR2 is FQGNSA. The ends were cut back, 5 bases at V and 0 bases at J, with 8 bases in the middle. The CDR3 length is 14 residues. This CDR3 is CASSPAGSGNTIYF. The DNA of the CDR3 is TGTGCCAGCAGCCCTGCAGGCTCTGGAAACACCATATATTTT.

This clonotype was observed a handful of times. The chain couples TRBV4-2 to TRBJ2-3; 7 bases align to TRBD2. Trimming removed 0 bases from V and 5 bases from J; junction bases left unmatched: 11. Germline CDR1 and CDR2: LGHNA and YNFKEQ. There are 17 residues in the CDR3. CDR3 nucleotides: TGTGCCAGCAGCCAAGAGAGGGAGCGGGGTCTAAAAGATACGCAGTATTTT. This codes for CASSQERERGLKDTQYF.

This chain connects TRBV12-3 or TRBV12-4 to TRBJ2-5, with D perhaps TRBD1 or TRBD2 (5 bases each). The V and J ends lost 6 bases and 5 bases respectively, with 16 bases between them. The CDR3 totals 14 residues. CDR3: CASSPTWGYETQYF. DNA of the CDR3: TGTGCCAGCAGCCCGACCTGGGGGTATGAGACCCAGTACTTC.

This clonotype was found many times. The CDR3 protein is CASSYYRQGADTQYF. The CDR3 DNA is TGTGCCAGCAGCTACTATAGACAGGGGGCAGATACGCAGTATTTT. The chain is built from TRBV7-6 and TRBJ2-3, with TRBD1 identical over 9 bases. Germline trimming cut 4 bases from V and 4 bases from J; bases unmatched to any gene: 6. The CDR3 has 15 residues. Germline assignment: CDR1 SGHVS and CDR2 FNYEAQ.

This chain links TRBV21-1 with TRBJ2-7; the D segment call TRBD1 is taken from the table without a DNA check. TRBV21-1 is marked as a pseudogene. The CDR3 loop spans 10 amino acids. The CDR3 region has the DNA TGTGCTTATCCTGGGAACAGGGGGTACTTC. It encodes CAYPGNRGYF.

The V gene is TRBV12-3 or TRBV12-4, the J gene TRBJ2-7; TRBD1 matches at 9 bases. This CDR3 is 15 amino acids long. Trimming removed 7 bases from V and 2 bases from J; junction bases left unmatched: 9. The CDR3 nucleotides are TGTGCCAGCACCTCGGGGACAGGGAACACCTACGAGCAGTACTTC. Translating gives CASTSGTGNTYEQYF.

This chain joins TRBV21-1 and TRBJ1-1; TRBD1, the table's D call, lacks a check against the DNA. TRBV21-1 constitutes a pseudogene. This CDR3 has 15 residues. The CDR3 region is CASSKEGGTNTEAFF. Here the CDR3 DNA reads TGTGCCAGCAGCAAAGAGGGGGGCACGAACACTGAAGCTTTCTTT.